This T cell receptor beta chain originates from a study of memory CD4+ T cells and cytomegalovirus serostatus. Study summary: This sample comes from healthy Belgian adults, eight to ten CMV seropositive, under 25 seronegative. Study-wide results and limits: Each of some 67 CMV-associated TCRbeta sequences occurred in one to five individuals.

V shed 2 bases, J shed 14 bases, and the junction held 6 bases outside the gene matches. CDR3 length equals 11 residues. Germline V gene lookup returns CDR1 SQVTM and CDR2 ANQGSEA. A word on this clone: The antigen is undetermined.

Per the original data handling: After removing out-of-frame reads, 2,204,828 distinct TCRbeta sequences remained. TCRdb's table, derived via immunoSEQ multiplex PCR, lists solely in-frame clones and lacks some. V and J calls and clone size are given by that table; D and trimming were obtained from the DNA. The sample yields 55,000 to 80,000 clones, more than 75% seen once. The sort gate was single viable CD3+CD4+CD8-CD45RO+ cells for memory CD4+ T cells. CD4+ T cells were isolated by positive magnetic selection. The rearrangement joins TRBV29-1 to TRBJ2-1, with TRBD2 matching over 7 bases. Material: memory CD4+ T cells from blood. This receptor was identified in an adult in good health and CMV-seropositive. The CDR3 DNA follows: TGCAGCGTTGAAAGCGGGATGAAGGAGTTCTTC. As protein: CSVESGMKEFF.